This T cell receptor (beta chain) originates from a study of blood T cell repertoires in COVID-19. Across the study: Sample material is recorded as cDNA or gDNA derived from T cells, B-cell-depleted T cells, or PBMCs.

The germline V gene encodes CDR1 SGHTA and CDR2 FQGNSA. V lost 3 bases, J lost 6 bases, and 6 bases stayed unmatched. CDR3 length: 15 amino acids. Methods used by the authors: Using reference gene primer amplification, nucleated cell counts were estimated. Data came from immunoSEQ multiplex PCR; TCRdb stores just in-frame clones and leaves some out. The DNA was the basis for D and trimming; V, J and clone size are from that table. The sample records a few hundred thousand clones, nearly 90% being singletons. A Seattle source enrolled patients during active infection and followed them longitudinally. The sample comprised peripheral blood. The receptor comes from a woman aged 55-69 years with COVID-19, enrolled during active disease. This chain uses TRBV7-2 with TRBJ2-1; 9 nucleotides agree with TRBD2. This CDR3 reads CASSFSGGRVNEQFF. In DNA form, the CDR3 reads TGTGCCAGCAGCTTCAGCGGGGGGCGAGTCAATGAGCAGTTCTTC.